Listed here are 29 T cell receptor beta chains from one sample, sequenced in a study of T cells in Graves' hyperthyroidism and ophthalmopathy. TCR beta CDR3 sequences were amplified from RNA transcripts. Primed by the HTBI set, a first-round RT-PCR was run on the TCR CDR3. TCRdb re-called the multiplex PCR reads through MiXCR, storing one row per CDR3 protein. The sample consists of about 400,000 distinct CDR3 sequences, about 15% of them appearing once. The material sequenced was blood. The receptors derive from a woman aged 18 to 35 with Graves' hyperthyroidism.

This clonotype was seen at least ten times. The chain joins TRBV24-1 to TRBJ2-1, with a weak D call TRBD1 (5 bases). V shed 8 bases and J shed 6 bases, with 25 bases lying between them. This CDR3 region has 17 residues. Germline V gene lookup returns CDR1 KGHDR and CDR2 SFDVKD. This CDR3 reads CATTEHRRVGAGNEQFF. The DNA for the CDR3 is TGTGCCACCACCGAACATCGACGGGTAGGGGCAGGCAATGAGCAGTTCTTC.

This clonotype was found many times. The chain uses TRBV30 and TRBJ1-3, with a possible D match to TRBD1 (6 bases). Per germline, CDR1 GTSNPN and CDR2 SVGIG (reference sequence). The length of the CDR3 is 13 residues. The ends were cut back, 5 bases at V and 0 bases at J, with 8 bases in the middle. The CDR3 nucleotides read TGTGCCTGGCGGACAGCCTCTGGAAACACCATATATTTT. It specifies CAWRTASGNTIYF.

This clonotype was found many times. The CDR3 DNA is TGTGCCACCAGTGATCGTCCCGGGACAGGGAACACCGGGGAGCTGTTTTTT. Amino acid sequence: CATSDRPGTGNTGELFF. V and J are TRBV24-1 and TRBJ2-2; 8 nucleotides align to TRBD1. The CDR3 covers 17 residues. Germline CDR1 and CDR2: KGHDR and SFDVKD. V shed 3 bases, J shed 1 base, and the junction held 6 bases outside the gene matches.

This clonotype was seen at least ten times. This chain uses TRBV18 with TRBJ1-3; D is perhaps TRBD1 (6 bases). The CDR3 totals 16 residues. CDR1 and CDR2 (germline): KGHSH, LQKENI. V was clipped by 2 bases and J by 2 bases, with 13 bases between them. The CDR3 spells CASSPIAGAAGNTIYF. The DNA for the CDR3 is TGTGCCAGCTCACCAATCGCGGGGGCGGCTGGAAACACCATATATTTT.

This clonotype has at least ten counts. This chain uses TRBV2 with TRBJ2-4, with 7 bases identical to TRBD1. The J segment lost 5 bases and the V segment lost 8 bases, leaving 12 bases of the junction unmatched. The CDR3 is 15 residues long. Germline CDR1 SNHLY, CDR2 FYNNEI. CDR3 region: CASSLTGTDQNIQYF. The CDR3 DNA follows: TGTGCCAGCTCCTTAACCGGGACAGACCAAAACATTCAGTACTTC.

This clonotype appeared many times. The V and J genes are TRBV12-3 or TRBV12-4 and TRBJ1-5, with D tentatively TRBD1 (6 bases). The V and J ends lost 3 bases and 4 bases respectively, with 10 bases between them. This CDR3 contains 14 residues. The CDR3 DNA sequence: TGTGCCAGCAGTTTTGGAAGGGGGAATCAGCCCCAGCATTTT. Translation gives CASSFGRGNQPQHF.

This clonotype was seen a handful of times. The CDR3 nucleotides are TGTGCCACCAGTGGGGGACTAGCGGGGGGTACGCAGTATTTT. Translated: CATSGGLAGGTQYF. This chain links TRBV24-1 with TRBJ2-3; 15 bases align to TRBD2. This CDR3 spans 14 amino acids. Germline assignment: CDR1 KGHDR and CDR2 SFDVKD. V lost 5 bases and J lost 8; bases outside the gene matches: 1.

The count of this clonotype is one. The chain links TRBV6-1 to TRBJ2-1; 8 positions match TRBD2. Germline V lookup: CDR1 MNHNS, CDR2 SASEGT. The CDR3 totals 17 residues. Trimming at V came to 5 bases and at J to 0 bases, leaving 9 bases not matched to a gene. For the CDR3, the DNA is TGTGCCAGCAGTCCCAACCTGAGCGGGGGCTCCTACAATGAGCAGTTCTTC. This gives the protein CASSPNLSGGSYNEQFF.

As concerns this clonotype: Just one base apart from a much larger clone, this may be a read error. CDR3 sequence reads: CASSLERGQSYEQYF. In nucleotides, the CDR3 is TGTGCCAGCAGCTTAGAGAGGGGGCAATCCTACGAGCAGTACTTC. This chain links TRBV11-2 with TRBJ2-7, with 7 bases that match TRBD1. Germline V CDR1 and CDR2: SGHAT, FQNNGV. This CDR3 comprises 15 residues. The J segment lost 1 base and the V segment lost 0 bases, leaving 3 bases of the junction unmatched.

This clonotype appeared many times. The chain is built from TRBV7-9 and TRBJ2-1; 16 bases match TRBD2. The CDR3 sequence is 18 residues long. CDR1 and CDR2 from the germline V gene are SEHNR and FQNEAQ (reference sequence). V lost 3 bases to trimming and J lost 5 bases; unmatched junction nucleotides: 7. The CDR3 DNA sequence: TGTGCCAGCAGCTTGGGACTAGCGGGAGGGCCGACGAACAATGAGCAGTTCTTC. Its protein is CASSLGLAGGPTNNEQFF.

This clonotype was found many times. The rearrangement links TRBV11-2 to TRBJ2-5, with D possibly being TRBD2 (5 bases). Germline V CDR1 and CDR2: SGHAT, FQNNGV. Trimming shortened V by 6 bases and J by 5 bases, and 19 bases separated the two germline ends. The CDR3 totals 15 residues. CDR3 sequence reads: CASRPGVRGIETQYF. In DNA, the CDR3 is TGTGCCAGCAGACCCGGGGTCCGGGGTATCGAGACCCAGTACTTC.

This clonotype was seen repeatedly, ten times or more. V and J are TRBV6-1 and TRBJ1-6; D not resolved. Germline CDR1 MNHNS, CDR2 SASEGT. V lost 4 bases, J lost 6 bases, and 10 bases lay in between. The CDR3 sequence is 14 residues long. The CDR3 DNA reads TGTGCCAGCAGTGCCCTACCGGGTAATTCACCCCTCCACTTT. Amino acid sequence: CASSALPGNSPLHF.

This clonotype was counted many times. The chain links TRBV5-1 to TRBJ1-4; D is possibly TRBD1 (5 bases). The CDR3 has 14 residues. Between the trimmed V and J ends, which lost 5 bases and 2 bases, there was a span of 10 bases. Germline CDR1 SGHRS, CDR2 YFSETQ. The CDR3: CASSPDSTNEKLFF. CDR3 coding DNA: TGCGCCAGCAGTCCCGACAGCACTAATGAAAAACTGTTTTTT.

This clonotype was observed at least ten times. The rearrangement uses TRBV5-1 and TRBJ2-7, with TRBD2 matching 7 bases. After removal of 0 bases from V and 3 bases from J, the junction contained 3 bases not matched to a gene. This CDR3 has 14 residues. Germline CDR1 SGHRS, CDR2 YFSETQ. CDR3 residues: CASSLGDYRYEQYF. DNA of the CDR3: TGCGCCAGCAGCTTGGGGGACTACCGCTACGAGCAGTACTTC.

This clonotype appeared many times. The chain recombines TRBV2 with TRBJ1-5; D ambiguous. V was trimmed by 2 bases and J by 0 bases, leaving 11 bases between them. Germline assignment: CDR1 SNHLY and CDR2 FYNNEI. The CDR3 is made up of 16 amino acids. The CDR3 region is CASSEWATNSNQPQHF. In DNA, the CDR3 is TGTGCCAGCAGTGAATGGGCAACAAATAGCAATCAGCCCCAGCATTTT.

This clonotype was seen many times. The chain has TRBV20-1 and TRBJ1-5; the match to TRBD1 covers 9 bases. This CDR3 comprises 16 residues. Germline V gene lookup returns CDR1 DFQATT and CDR2 SNEGSKA (reference sequence). V shed 0 bases, J shed 0 bases, and the junction held 3 bases outside the gene matches. In DNA form, the CDR3 reads TGCAGTGCTAGAGATCCGGGACAGGGTAGCAATCAGCCCCAGCATTTT. This gives the protein CSARDPGQGSNQPQHF.

This clonotype was seen many times. CDR3 DNA: TGTGCCAGCAGCTCCTTAGCGGGAGACACAGATACGCAGTATTTT. Translated: CASSSLAGDTDTQYF. V and J are TRBV7-3 and TRBJ2-3, with TRBD2 identical over 9 bases. The V segment lost 4 bases and the J segment 2 bases; nucleotides outside the gene matches: 4. Germline values: CDR1 SGHTA, CDR2 FQGTGA. CDR3 length equals 15 residues.

This clonotype was counted ten times or more. The chain is built from TRBV27 and TRBJ2-2; D is possibly TRBD1 (6 bases). Deletions cut 7 bases from V and 4 bases from J, with 13 bases between. The CDR3 totals 14 residues. CDR1 and CDR2 from the germline V gene are MNHEY and SMNVEV (reference sequence). The CDR3 here is CASKSGAGTGELFF. The CDR3, as DNA: TGTGCCAGCAAATCAGGGGCAGGCACCGGGGAGCTGTTTTTT.

This clonotype was counted ten times or more. The genes are TRBV20-1 and TRBJ1-2; D perhaps matches TRBD1 (5 bases). Per the germline V gene, CDR1 is DFQATT and CDR2 is SNEGSKA (reference sequence). Trimming cost V 5 bases and J 3 bases, with 10 bases left between them. The CDR3 spans 12 residues. In DNA form, the CDR3 reads TGCAGTGCTCATGGACAAGACTATGGCTACACCTTC. Protein product: CSAHGQDYGYTF.

There are many counts of this clonotype. The V gene is TRBV6-1, the J gene TRBJ2-1, with D unresolved. The ends were cut back, 1 base at V and 9 bases at J, with 10 bases in the middle. The CDR3 has 13 residues. Germline V CDR1 and CDR2: MNHNS, SASEGT. CDR3: CASSEDEVREQFF. CDR3 in DNA: TGTGCCAGCAGTGAAGATGAGGTCCGTGAGCAGTTCTTC.

This clonotype was observed at least ten times. The chain couples TRBV11-3 to TRBJ2-3; D uncertain. This CDR3 is 15 amino acids long. Germline values: CDR1 SGHNT, CDR2 YENEEA. Trimming took 4 bases from V and 0 from J, leaving 11 bases between them. The CDR3 loop is CASSSGPSSTDTQYF. DNA of the CDR3: TGTGCCAGCAGCTCGGGCCCATCTAGCACAGATACGCAGTATTTT. Looking up the rest from reference TRBV11-3 and TRBJ2-3 gives the full variable domain: EAGVVQSPRYKIIEKKQPVAFWCNPISGHNTLYWYLQNLGQGPELLIRYENEEAVDDSQLPKDRFSAERLKGVDSTLKIQPAELGDSAVYLCASSSGPSSTDTQYFGPGTRLTVL.

This clonotype appeared many times. The CDR3 here is CASSPGQASTDTQYF. The CDR3 nucleotides are TGTGCCAGCAGCCCCGGACAGGCGAGCACAGATACGCAGTATTTT. V gene TRBV11-3 combines with J gene TRBJ2-3; 7 nucleotides line up with TRBD1. Trimming removed 5 bases from V and 0 bases from J; junction bases left unmatched: 5. The CDR3 covers 15 residues. From germline, CDR1 is SGHNT and CDR2 YENEEA.

This clonotype was detected many times. This sequence joins TRBV18 and TRBJ1-5; D not certain. Germline CDR1 KGHSH, CDR2 LQKENI. Trimming cost V 6 bases and J 11 bases, with 11 bases left between them. The CDR3 covers 11 residues. The CDR3, as DNA: TGTGCCAGCTCCTCTGACACGACCCAGCATTTT. Its translation: CASSSDTTQHF. The entire variable domain, with the rest obtained from reference TRBV18 and TRBJ1-5, is as follows: NAGVMQNPRHLVRRRGQEARLRCSPMKGHSHVYWYRQLPEEGLKFMVYLQKENIIDESGMPKERFSAEFPKEGPSILRIQQVVRGDSAAYFCASSSDTTQHFGDGTRLSIL.

This clonotype was picked up many times. The CDR3 DNA reads TGCGCCAGCAGCTTGGATGGCGTTGGGGAGCAGTACTTC. It yields the protein CASSLDGVGEQYF. The rearrangement joins TRBV5-1 to TRBJ2-7; D is ambiguous. Germline-derived CDR1 and CDR2 are SGHRS and YFSETQ. The CDR3 is made up of 13 amino acids. Between the trimmed V and J ends, which lost 0 bases and 7 bases, there was a span of 11 bases.

This clonotype came up once. Germline is not matched at one junction end, which may reflect a read error. The rearrangement joins TRBV7-9 to TRBJ2-7; D is uncertain. The CDR3 sequence is 14 residues long. Germline V CDR1 and CDR2: SEHNR, FQNEAQ (reference sequence). In DNA form, the CDR3 reads TGCGCCAGCAGCTTGGCCTCTCGGTCCTACGAGCAGTACTTC. Residues: CASSLASRSYEQYF.

This clonotype was recorded many times. This chain joins TRBV12-3 or TRBV12-4 and TRBJ2-4, with TRBD1 matching 8 bases. The CDR3 runs 14 residues. J was trimmed by 5 bases and V by 5 bases; bases with no gene match: 5. CDR3 residues: CASSSQDRENIQYF. The CDR3 region has the DNA TGTGCCAGCAGTAGTCAGGACAGGGAAAACATTCAGTACTTC.

The genes are TRBV14 and TRBJ1-4; D is unresolved. Between the trimmed V and J ends, which lost 0 bases and 8 bases, there was a span of 16 bases. The germline V gene encodes CDR1 SGHDN and CDR2 FVKESK. The CDR3 contains 16 residues. The CDR3 loop is CASSQEGATSWEKLFF. The CDR3 DNA reads TGTGCCAGCAGCCAAGAAGGAGCGACATCTTGGGAAAAACTGTTTTTT.

This clonotype occurred many times. The chain is built from TRBV19 and TRBJ2-1; 8 bases are shared with TRBD1. J lost 8 bases, V lost 7 bases, and 7 bases had no gene match. CDR3 length equals 13 residues. The germline V gene has CDR1 LNHDA and CDR2 SQIVND (reference sequence). The DNA for the CDR3 is TGTGCCAGTAACCTGGACAGGGCGGATGAGCAGTTCTTC. Its protein is CASNLDRADEQFF. Looking up the rest from reference TRBV19 and TRBJ2-1 gives the full variable domain: DGGITQSPKYLFRKEGQNVTLSCEQNLNHDAMYWYRQDPGQGLRLIYYSQIVNDFQKGDIAEGYSVSREKKESFPLTVTSAQKNPTAFYLCASNLDRADEQFFGPGTRLTVL.

Many counts were recorded for this clonotype. The chain combines TRBV27 with TRBJ1-2, with a tentative D call TRBD1 (5 bases). In germline, CDR1 is MNHEY, CDR2 SMNVEV (reference sequence). V was shortened by 0 bases and J by 8 bases, with 13 bases between the two germline ends. CDR3 length: 14 amino acids. The DNA for the CDR3 is TGTGCCAGCAGTTTATCGGGGCCACCTTACGGCTACACCTTC. The encoded protein is CASSLSGPPYGYTF.